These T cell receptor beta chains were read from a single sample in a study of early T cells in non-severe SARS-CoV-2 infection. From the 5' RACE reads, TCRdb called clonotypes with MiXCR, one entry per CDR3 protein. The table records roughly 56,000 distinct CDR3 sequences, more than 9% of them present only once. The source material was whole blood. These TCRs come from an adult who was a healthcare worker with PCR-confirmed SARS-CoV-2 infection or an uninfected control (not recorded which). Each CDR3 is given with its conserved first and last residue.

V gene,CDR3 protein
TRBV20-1,CSARASAAYEQYF
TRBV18,CASSPTAGDYYEQYF
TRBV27,CASRDRGQGMDEQFF
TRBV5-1,CASSLQPGQTPTEAFF
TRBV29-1,CSVEGAGGGEQYF
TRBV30,CAWSRGAMNTEAFF
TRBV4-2,CASSQRMRDEQYF
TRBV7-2,CASRTPMTGVGSGANVLTF
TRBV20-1,CSARSLSGRDTQYF
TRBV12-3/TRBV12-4,CASSPQAASQPQHF
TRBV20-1,CSARDFYEQYF
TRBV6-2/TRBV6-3,CASSYPGQGTTEAFF
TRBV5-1,CASRLSSYNEQFF
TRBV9,CASSGFLAGGPSPLHF
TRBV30,CAWSVGRGGGYTF
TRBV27,CASSFTGGWTEAFF
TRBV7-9,CASSFGQTGVETQYF
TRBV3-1,CASSQAQSGTEAFF
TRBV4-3,CASSQGGTNYGYTF
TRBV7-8,CASSFGGFVGEQYF
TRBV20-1,CSANLGGHGYGYTF
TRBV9,CASSPRAQLAGSSYEQYF
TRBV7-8,CASSLKAWANSPLHF
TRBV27,CASSFDSYEQYF
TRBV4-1,CASSQEDVGNTEAFF
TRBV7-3,CASSLLREGTDTQYF
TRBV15,CATRSGRVDLNYGYTF
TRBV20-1,CSANRGNTEAFF
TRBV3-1,CASSQEYAGREQYF
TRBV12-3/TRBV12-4,CASSHGTSGSAETQYF
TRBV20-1,CSASRHPGGSNQPQHF
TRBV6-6,CASSSHRIPGELFF
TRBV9,CASSARQGNEKLFF
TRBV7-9,CASAWRGREETQYF
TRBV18,CASSHGSYEQYF
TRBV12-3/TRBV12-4,CASSQFMAGAANEQFF
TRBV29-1,CSVVGAVDGYTF
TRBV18,CASSPTSGMEENTQYF
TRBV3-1,CASSRGQVGTLNTEAFF
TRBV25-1,CASSDQGRRETQYF
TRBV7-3,CASSSRTGLQYF
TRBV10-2,CASSENPLAGSYNEQFF
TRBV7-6,CASSVDRELGETQYF
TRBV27,CASSLGHGRDQPQHF
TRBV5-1,CASSSGGSQETQYF
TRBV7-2,CASSLQAGGSEQYF
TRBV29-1,CSVDGTGELFF
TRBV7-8,CASSTSRGAGANVLTF
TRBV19,CASSSGTSGRYEQYF
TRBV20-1,CSASSWRQGLQPQHF
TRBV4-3,CASSQRVQGAGDTQYF
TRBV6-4,CASSALAGGLDTQYF
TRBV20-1,CSAPRDWGINEQFF
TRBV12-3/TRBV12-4,CASQQQPNTEAFF
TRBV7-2,CASSLGSSGRLPSYNEQFF
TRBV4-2,CASSPLGASGRGRYEQYF
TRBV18,CASSPMRFQETQYF
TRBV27,CASSPKVHTEAFF
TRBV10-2,CASSTQGNTEAFF
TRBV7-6,CASSLDSSTYEQYF